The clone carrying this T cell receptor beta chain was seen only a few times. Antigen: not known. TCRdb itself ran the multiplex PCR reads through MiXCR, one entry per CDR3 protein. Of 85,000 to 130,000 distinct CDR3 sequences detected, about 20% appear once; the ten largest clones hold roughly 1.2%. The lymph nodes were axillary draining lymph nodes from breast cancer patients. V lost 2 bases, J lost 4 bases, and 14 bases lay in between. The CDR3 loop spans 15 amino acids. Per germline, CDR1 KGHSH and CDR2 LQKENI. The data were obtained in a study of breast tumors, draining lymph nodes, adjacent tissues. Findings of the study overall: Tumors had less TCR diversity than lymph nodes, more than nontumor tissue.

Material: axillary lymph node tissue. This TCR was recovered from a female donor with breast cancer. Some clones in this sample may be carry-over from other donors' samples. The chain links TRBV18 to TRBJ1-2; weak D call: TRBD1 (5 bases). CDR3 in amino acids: CASSPSGDGGYGYTF. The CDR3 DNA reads TGTGCCAGCTCACCATCCGGGGACGGGGGCTATGGCTACACCTTC.